Sequencing of this T cell receptor (beta chain) was carried out in a study of shared clonotypes between healthy human individuals. Points from the study as a whole: At large depth, rarefaction still showed sorted-subset sequencing to be incomplete.

Subsets obtained from CD4+ cells comprised CD45RA+ naive and CD45RA-negative memory cells. The repertoire was sequenced with immunoSEQ multiplex PCR; TCRdb's copy has only in-frame clones and lacks some. The table lists a few million clones, approximately 95% of them singletons. Losses at the gene ends were 4 bases for V and 11 bases for J; bases not matched to a gene: 14. The CDR3 consists of 15 residues. Germline CDR1 reads SGDLS; CDR2 reads YYNGEE. As to this clone: Its antigen is as yet unknown.

The V call is TRBV9, the J call TRBJ1-5, with 8 positions matching TRBD1. The TCR sequence derives from a man between 18 and 29 years old in good health. The sequencing input was naive CD4+ T cells sorted from blood. The subset: CD45RA+ positively selected. The CDR3 nucleotides read TGTGCCAGCAGCCCCTCAGCAGGGGGCCCTGAGGCCCAGCATTTT. As protein: CASSPSAGGPEAQHF.